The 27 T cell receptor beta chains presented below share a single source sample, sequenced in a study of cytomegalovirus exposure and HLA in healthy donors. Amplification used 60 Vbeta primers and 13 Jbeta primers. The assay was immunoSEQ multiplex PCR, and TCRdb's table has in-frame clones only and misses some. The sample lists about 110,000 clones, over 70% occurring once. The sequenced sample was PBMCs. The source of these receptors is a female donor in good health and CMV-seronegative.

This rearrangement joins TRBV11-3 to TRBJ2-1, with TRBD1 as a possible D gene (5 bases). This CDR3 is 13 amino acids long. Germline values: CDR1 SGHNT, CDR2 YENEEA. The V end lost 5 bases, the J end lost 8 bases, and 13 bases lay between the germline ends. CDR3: CASSALGQDEQFF. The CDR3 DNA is TGTGCCAGCAGCGCCTTGGGGCAGGATGAGCAGTTCTTC.

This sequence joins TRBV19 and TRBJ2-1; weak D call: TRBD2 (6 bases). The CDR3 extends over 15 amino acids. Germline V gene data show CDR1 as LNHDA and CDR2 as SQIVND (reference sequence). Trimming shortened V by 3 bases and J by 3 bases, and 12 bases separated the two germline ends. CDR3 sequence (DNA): TGTGCCAGTAGTATTGCGGTCGGGGGCTACAATGAGCAGTTCTTC. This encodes CASSIAVGGYNEQFF.

CDR3 protein: CASSASGISPYEQYF. CDR3 nucleotides: TGTGCCAGCAGTGCTAGCGGGATCAGTCCCTACGAGCAGTACTTC. The gene calls are TRBV27 and TRBJ2-7; TRBD2 agrees at 9 bases. Germline V gene lookup returns CDR1 MNHEY and CDR2 SMNVEV (reference sequence). The J segment lost 2 bases and the V segment lost 5 bases, leaving 7 bases of the junction unmatched. The CDR3 sequence is 15 residues long.

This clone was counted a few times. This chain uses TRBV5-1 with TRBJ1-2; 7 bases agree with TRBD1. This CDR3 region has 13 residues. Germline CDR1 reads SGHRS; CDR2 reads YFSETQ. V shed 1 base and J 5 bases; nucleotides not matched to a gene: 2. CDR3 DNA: TGCGCCAGCAGCTTGAGGGACAGATATGGCTACACCTTC. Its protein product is CASSLRDRYGYTF.

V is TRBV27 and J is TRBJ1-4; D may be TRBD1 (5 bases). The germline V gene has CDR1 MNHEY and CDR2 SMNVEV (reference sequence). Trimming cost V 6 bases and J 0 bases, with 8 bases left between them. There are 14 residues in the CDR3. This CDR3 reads CASSRGATNEKLFF. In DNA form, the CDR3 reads TGTGCCAGCAGCCGGGGGGCAACTAATGAAAAACTGTTTTTT. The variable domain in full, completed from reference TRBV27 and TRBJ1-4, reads EAQVTQNPRYLITVTGKKLTVTCSQNMNHEYMSWYRQDPGLGLRQIYYSMNVEVTDKGDVPEGYKVSRKEKRNFPLILESPSPNQTSLYFCASSRGATNEKLFFGSGTQLSVL.

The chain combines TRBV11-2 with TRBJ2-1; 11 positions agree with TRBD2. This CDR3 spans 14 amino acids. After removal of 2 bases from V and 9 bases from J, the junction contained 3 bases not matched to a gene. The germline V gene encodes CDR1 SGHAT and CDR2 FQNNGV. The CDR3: CASSLLAGGVEQFF. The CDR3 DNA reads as TGTGCCAGCAGCTTATTAGCGGGAGGGGTTGAGCAGTTCTTC.

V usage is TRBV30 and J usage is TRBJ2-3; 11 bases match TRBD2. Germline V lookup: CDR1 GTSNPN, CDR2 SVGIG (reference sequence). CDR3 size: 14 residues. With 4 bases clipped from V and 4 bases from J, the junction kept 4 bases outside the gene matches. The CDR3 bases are TGTGCCTGGACTAGCGGGAGGTTGGCAGATACGCAGTATTTT. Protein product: CAWTSGRLADTQYF.

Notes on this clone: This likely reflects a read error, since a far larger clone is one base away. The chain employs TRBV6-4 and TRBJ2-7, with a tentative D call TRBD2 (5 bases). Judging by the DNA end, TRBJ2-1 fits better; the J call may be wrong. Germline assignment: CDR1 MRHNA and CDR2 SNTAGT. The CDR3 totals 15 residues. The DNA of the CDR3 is TGTGCCAGCAGTGAATCGGGTGGGCTGGCGGGCGAGCAGTTCTTC. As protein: CASSESGGLAGEQFF.

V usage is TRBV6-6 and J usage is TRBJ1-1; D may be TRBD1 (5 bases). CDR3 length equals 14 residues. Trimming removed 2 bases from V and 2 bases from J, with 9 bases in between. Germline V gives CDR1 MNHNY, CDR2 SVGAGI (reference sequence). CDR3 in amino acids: CASSYVGRNTEAFF. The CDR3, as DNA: TGTGCCAGCAGTTACGTGGGGCGTAACACTGAAGCTTTCTTT.

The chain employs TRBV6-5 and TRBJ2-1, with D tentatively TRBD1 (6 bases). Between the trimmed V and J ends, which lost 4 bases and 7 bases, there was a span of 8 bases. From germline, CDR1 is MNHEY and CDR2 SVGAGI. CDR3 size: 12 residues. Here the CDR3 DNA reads TGTGCCAGCAGTTCTCAGGGGAATGAGCAGTTCTTC. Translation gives CASSSQGNEQFF.

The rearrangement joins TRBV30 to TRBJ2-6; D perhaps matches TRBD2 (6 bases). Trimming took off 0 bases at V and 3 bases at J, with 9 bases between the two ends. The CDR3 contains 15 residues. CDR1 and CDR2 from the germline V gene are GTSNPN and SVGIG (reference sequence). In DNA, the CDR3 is TGTGCCTGGAGTGTACGGGGAGGTGGGGCCAACGTCCTGACTTTC. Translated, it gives CAWSVRGGGANVLTF. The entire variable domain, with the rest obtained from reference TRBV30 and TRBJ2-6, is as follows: SQTIHQWPATLVQPVGSPLSLECTVEGTSNPNLYWYRQAAGRGLQLLFYSVGIGQISSEVPQNLSASRPQDRQFILSSKKLLLSDSGFYLCAWSVRGGGANVLTFGAGSRLTVL.

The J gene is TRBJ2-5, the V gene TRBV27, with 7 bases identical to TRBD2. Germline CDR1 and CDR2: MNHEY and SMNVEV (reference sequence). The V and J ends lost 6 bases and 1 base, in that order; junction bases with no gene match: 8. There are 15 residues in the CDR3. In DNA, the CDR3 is TGTGCCAGCAGCTTCCAAAGCGGGATCCAAGAGACCCAGTACTTC. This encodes CASSFQSGIQETQYF.

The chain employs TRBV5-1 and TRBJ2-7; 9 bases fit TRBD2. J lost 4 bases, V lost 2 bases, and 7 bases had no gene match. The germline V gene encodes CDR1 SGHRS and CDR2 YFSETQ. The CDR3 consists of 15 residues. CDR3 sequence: CASSFTGTSRYEQYF. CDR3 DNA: TGCGCCAGCAGCTTCACCGGGACTAGCAGATACGAGCAGTACTTC. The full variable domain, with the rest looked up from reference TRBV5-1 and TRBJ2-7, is KAGVTQTPRYLIKTRGQQVTLSCSPISGHRSVSWYQQTPGQGLQFLFEYFSETQRNKGNFPGRFSGRQFSNSRSEMNVSTLELGDSALYLCASSFTGTSRYEQYFGPGTRLTVT.

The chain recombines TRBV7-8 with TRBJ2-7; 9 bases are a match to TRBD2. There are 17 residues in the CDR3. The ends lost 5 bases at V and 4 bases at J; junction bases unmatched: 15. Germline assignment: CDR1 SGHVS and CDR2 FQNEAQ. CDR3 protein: CASSDQRVREGQYEQYF. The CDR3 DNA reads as TGTGCCAGCAGCGACCAGAGGGTGCGGGAGGGCCAGTACGAGCAGTACTTC.

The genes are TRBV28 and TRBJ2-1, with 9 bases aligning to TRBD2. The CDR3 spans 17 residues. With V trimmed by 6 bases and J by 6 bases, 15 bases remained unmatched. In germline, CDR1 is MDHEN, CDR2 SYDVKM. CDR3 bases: TGTGCCAGCAGGGATACTAAGATAGCGGGAGTGGTCAATGAGCAGTTCTTC. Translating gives CASRDTKIAGVVNEQFF. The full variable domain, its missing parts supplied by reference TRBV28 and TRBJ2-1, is DVKVTQSSRYLVKRTGEKVFLECVQDMDHENMFWYRQDPGLGLRLIYFSYDVKMKEKGDIPEGYSVSREKKERFSLILESASTNQTSMYLCASRDTKIAGVVNEQFFGPGTRLTVL.

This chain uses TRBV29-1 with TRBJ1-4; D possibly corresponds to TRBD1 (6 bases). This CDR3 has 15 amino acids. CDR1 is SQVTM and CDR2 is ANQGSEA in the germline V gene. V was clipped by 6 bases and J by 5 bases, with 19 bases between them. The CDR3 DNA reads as TGCAGCGTGTCCCAAGGGGGGGGCGCAAATGAAAAACTGTTTTTT. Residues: CSVSQGGGANEKLFF. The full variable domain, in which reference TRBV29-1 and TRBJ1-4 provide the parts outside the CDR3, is SAVISQKPSRDICQRGTSLTIQCQVDSQVTMMFWYRQQPGQSLTLIATANQGSEATYESGFVIDKFPISRPNLTFSTLTVSNMSPEDSSIYLCSVSQGGGANEKLFFGSGTQLSVL.

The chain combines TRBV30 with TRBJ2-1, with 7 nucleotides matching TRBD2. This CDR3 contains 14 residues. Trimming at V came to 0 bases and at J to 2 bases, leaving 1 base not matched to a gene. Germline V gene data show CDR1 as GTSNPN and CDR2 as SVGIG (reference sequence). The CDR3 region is CAWSVGGPYNEQFF. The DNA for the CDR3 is TGTGCCTGGAGTGTGGGAGGGCCCTACAATGAGCAGTTCTTC.

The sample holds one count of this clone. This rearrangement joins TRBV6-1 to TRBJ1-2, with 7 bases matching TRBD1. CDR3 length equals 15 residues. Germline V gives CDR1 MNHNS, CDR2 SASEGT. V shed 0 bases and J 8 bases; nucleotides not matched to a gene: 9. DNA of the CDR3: TGTGCCAGCAGTGAAGCGGGGACAGACCTAGGGGGCTACACCTTC. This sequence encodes CASSEAGTDLGGYTF.

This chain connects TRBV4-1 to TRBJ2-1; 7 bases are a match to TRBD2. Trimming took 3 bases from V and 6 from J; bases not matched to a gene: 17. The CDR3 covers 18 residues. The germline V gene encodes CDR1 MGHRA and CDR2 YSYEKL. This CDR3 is CASSHSPATGGGVNEQFF. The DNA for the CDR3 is TGCGCCAGCAGCCATTCCCCCGCAACGGGAGGAGGGGTCAATGAGCAGTTCTTC.

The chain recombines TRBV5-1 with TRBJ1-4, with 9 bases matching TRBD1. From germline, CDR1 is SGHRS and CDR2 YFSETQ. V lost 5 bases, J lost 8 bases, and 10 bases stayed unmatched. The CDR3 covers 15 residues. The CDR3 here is CASSHMDRGREKLFF. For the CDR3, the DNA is TGCGCCAGCAGTCATATGGACAGGGGAAGGGAAAAACTGTTTTTT.

DNA of the CDR3: TGTGCCAGTATGGCGGTTCAGACGGCCGGGGAGCTGTTTTTT. Its protein product is CASMAVQTAGELFF. The chain recombines TRBV19 with TRBJ2-2; unclear D gene. The germline gives CDR1 LNHDA, CDR2 SQIVND (reference sequence). The CDR3 extends over 14 amino acids. V was pared by 7 bases and J by 6 bases, with 15 bases between.

CDR3 coding DNA: TGTGCCAGCATCGGTTCTAGCACAGATACGCAGTATTTT. Residues: CASIGSSTDTQYF. The gene calls are TRBV27 and TRBJ2-3; D unresolved. This CDR3 is built from 13 residues. Germline-derived CDR1 and CDR2 are MNHEY and SMNVEV (reference sequence). Trimming removed 7 bases from V and 0 bases from J, with 8 bases in between.

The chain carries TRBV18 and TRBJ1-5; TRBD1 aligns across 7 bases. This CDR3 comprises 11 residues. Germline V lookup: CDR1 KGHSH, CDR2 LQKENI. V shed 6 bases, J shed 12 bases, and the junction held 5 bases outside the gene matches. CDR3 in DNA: TGTGCCAGCTCTTCCGACAGGGTCCAGCATTTT. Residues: CASSSDRVQHF. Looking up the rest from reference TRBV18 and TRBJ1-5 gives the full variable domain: NAGVMQNPRHLVRRRGQEARLRCSPMKGHSHVYWYRQLPEEGLKFMVYLQKENIIDESGMPKERFSAEFPKEGPSILRIQQVVRGDSAAYFCASSSDRVQHFGDGTRLSIL.

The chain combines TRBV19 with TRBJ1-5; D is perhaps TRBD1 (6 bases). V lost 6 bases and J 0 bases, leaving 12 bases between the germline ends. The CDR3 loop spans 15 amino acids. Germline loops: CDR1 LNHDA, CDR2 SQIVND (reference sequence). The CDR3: CASRLDRYSNQPQHF. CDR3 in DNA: TGTGCCAGTAGGCTGGACAGATATAGCAATCAGCCCCAGCATTTT. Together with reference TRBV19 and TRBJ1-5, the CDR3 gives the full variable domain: DGGITQSPKYLFRKEGQNVTLSCEQNLNHDAMYWYRQDPGQGLRLIYYSQIVNDFQKGDIAEGYSVSREKKESFPLTVTSAQKNPTAFYLCASRLDRYSNQPQHFGDGTRLSIL.

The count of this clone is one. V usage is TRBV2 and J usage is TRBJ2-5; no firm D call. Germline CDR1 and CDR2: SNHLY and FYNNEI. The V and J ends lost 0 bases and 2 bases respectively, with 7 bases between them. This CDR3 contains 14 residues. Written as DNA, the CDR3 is TGTGCCAGCAGTGAAGCGTACAGACAAGAGACCCAGTACTTC. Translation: CASSEAYRQETQYF. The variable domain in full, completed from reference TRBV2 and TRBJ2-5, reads EPEVTQTPSHQVTQMGQEVILRCVPISNHLYFYWYRQILGQKVEFLVSFYNNEISEKSEIFDDQFSVERPDGSNFTLKIRSTKLEDSAMYFCASSEAYRQETQYFGPGTRLLVL.

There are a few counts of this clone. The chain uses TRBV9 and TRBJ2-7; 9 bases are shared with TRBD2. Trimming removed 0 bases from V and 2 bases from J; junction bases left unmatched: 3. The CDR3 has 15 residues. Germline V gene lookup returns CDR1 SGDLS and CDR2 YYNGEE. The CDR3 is CASSVGAGGTYEQYF. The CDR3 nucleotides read TGTGCCAGCAGCGTAGGAGCGGGAGGCACCTACGAGCAGTACTTC.

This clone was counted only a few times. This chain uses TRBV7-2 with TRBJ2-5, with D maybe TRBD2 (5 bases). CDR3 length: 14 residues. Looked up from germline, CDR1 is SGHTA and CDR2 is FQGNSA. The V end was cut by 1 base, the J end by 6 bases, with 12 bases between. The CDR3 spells CASSLGGNGQTQYF. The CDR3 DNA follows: TGTGCCAGCAGCTTAGGAGGGAATGGGCAGACCCAGTACTTC.